This T cell receptor (beta chain) is drawn from a study of cytomegalovirus exposure and HLA in healthy donors. Points from the study as a whole: Productive status was seen about 90% or about 30% of the time for most TCR beta V segments in an earlier analysis. An analysis was carried out later, and it reportedly showed fewer N-insertions in an Asian-associated ancestry cluster than the approximately 670-donor mean. The investigators catalogued 150 to 200 TCR beta chains as cytomegalovirus-associated.

Amplification used 60 Vbeta primers and 13 Jbeta primers. The protocol was immunoSEQ multiplex PCR, while the TCRdb copy is restricted to in-frame clones and leaves out a portion. The sample holds more than 150,000 clones, more than 70% seen once. The table lists this clone with a count of one. Its antigen is undetermined. Each donor's status was that of a healthy bone marrow donor. CDR1 and CDR2 from the germline V gene are LNHDA and SQIVND (reference sequence). CDR3 length equals 16 residues. The junction had 10 bases not matched to a gene; V was cut back by 5 bases and J by 4 bases. The sequencing input was PBMCs. The chain employs TRBV19 and TRBJ1-1, with 10 bases that match TRBD1. The TCR originated in a woman in her 40s in good health and CMV-seropositive. CDR3 residues: CASSPEVTGGPTEAFF. The CDR3, as DNA: TGTGCCAGTAGTCCTGAAGTGACAGGGGGCCCCACTGAAGCTTTCTTT.